A single sample gave rise to the 29 T cell receptor beta chains below, sequenced in a study of blood T cells in healthy people across ages. Alongside a J-beta primer mix, a sample-barcoded 5' primer served in a second PCR lasting about 7 to 12 cycles. TCRdb itself ran the 5' RACE reads through MiXCR, one entry per CDR3 protein. This table holds roughly 860,000 distinct CDR3 sequences, under 80% found once. The sample consisted of blood. These receptors were obtained from a man aged 30 to 45 in good health.

This clonotype occurred a few times. The chain employs TRBV7-2 and TRBJ1-5; possible D gene TRBD1, 6 bases. The CDR3 is 15 residues long. Trimming pared 4 bases from V and 4 bases from J, leaving 14 bases between. Germline values: CDR1 SGHTA, CDR2 FQGNSA. The CDR3 DNA is TGTGCCAGCAGCTCTAGCGGCGACAGGAATCAGCCCCAGCATTTT. Encoded protein: CASSSSGDRNQPQHF.

This clonotype has more than one count but fewer than ten. The chain recombines TRBV20-1 with TRBJ2-5; D is ambiguous. Gene TRBJ2-7 matches the end of the DNA better, so the J call may be wrong. Germline CDR1 DFQATT, CDR2 SNEGSKA (reference sequence). The length of the CDR3 is 13 residues. The chain's CDR3 is CSATQTVLYEQYF. CDR3 coding DNA: TGCAGTGCCACCCAGACCGTCCTCTACGAGCAGTACTTC.

This clonotype has more than one count but fewer than ten. Given a much more abundant clone one base away, this may be a read error. V gene TRBV12-3 or TRBV12-4 combines with J gene TRBJ2-5; D is ambiguous. The CDR3 has 11 amino acids. Between the trimmed V and J ends, which lost 6 bases and 11 bases, there was a span of 13 bases. This chain's CDR3 is CASSRDNEQYF. The DNA for the CDR3 is TGTGCCAGCAGCCGAGACAATGAGCAGTACTTC.

This chain links TRBV3-1 with TRBJ2-1; 7 nucleotides align to TRBD2. The V gene end was trimmed by 2 bases and the J gene end by 0 bases; junction bases not matched to a gene: 4. This CDR3 spans 16 amino acids. In germline, CDR1 is LGHDT, CDR2 YNNKEL (reference sequence). The CDR3 region has the DNA TGTGCCAGCAGCCAACCCAGCGGGGACTCCTACAATGAGCAGTTCTTC. Its translation is CASSQPSGDSYNEQFF.

This chain connects TRBV9 to TRBJ1-2; no clear D gene. V shed 1 base and J shed 1 base, with 14 bases lying between them. The CDR3 runs 16 residues. Germline V gene sequence: CDR1 SGDLS, CDR2 YYNGEE. CDR3 sequence (DNA): TGTGCCAGCAGCGTATCCGAGAGAACCTTTAACTATGGCTACACCTTC. Translated, it gives CASSVSERTFNYGYTF. Variable domain in full (rest from reference TRBV9 and TRBJ1-2): DSGVTQTPKHLITATGQRVTLRCSPRSGDLSVYWYQQSLDQGLQFLIQYYNGEERAKGNILERFSAQQFPDLHSELNLSSLELGDSALYFCASSVSERTFNYGYTFGSGTRLTVV.

This clonotype appeared a single time. The chain joins TRBV28 to TRBJ1-1; possible D gene TRBD1, 5 bases. Looked up from germline, CDR1 is MDHEN and CDR2 is SYDVKM. V lost 8 bases, J lost 8 bases, and 9 bases lay in between. There are 10 residues in the CDR3. CDR3 region: CASGTGEAFF. CDR3 DNA sequence: TGTGCCAGCGGGACGGGGGAAGCTTTCTTT.

This chain joins TRBV29-1 and TRBJ1-2; D is perhaps TRBD1 (6 bases). Between the trimmed V and J ends, which lost 5 bases and 6 bases, there was a span of 16 bases. The CDR3 runs to 13 residues. The germline V gene has CDR1 SQVTM and CDR2 ANQGSEA. The CDR3 sequence is CSVPDNRVDGYTF. DNA for the CDR3: TGCAGCGTTCCCGACAACAGGGTCGATGGCTACACCTTC.

A single count supports this clonotype. V gene TRBV20-1 combines with J gene TRBJ2-7; no firm D call. Trimming shortened V by 6 bases and J by 6 bases, and 12 bases separated the two germline ends. Germline V CDR1 and CDR2: DFQATT, SNEGSKA (reference sequence). There are 11 residues in the CDR3. The CDR3 region has the DNA TGCAGTGCCTCCACCTCCGTCGAGCAGTACTTC. Its translation is CSASTSVEQYF.

This clonotype was seen once. This sequence joins TRBV6-1 and TRBJ1-1; perhaps TRBD1 as D (5 bases). The germline V and J ends were trimmed by 3 bases and 0 bases, with 14 bases remaining between them. The CDR3 runs to 16 residues. CDR1 is MNHNS and CDR2 is SASEGT in the germline V gene. DNA of the CDR3: TGTGCCAGCAGTGAGCCTCGTAACAGGATGAACACTGAAGCTTTCTTT. It is translated as CASSEPRNRMNTEAFF.

The rearrangement links TRBV20-1 to TRBJ2-4; the D gene is possibly TRBD2 (5 bases). Germline V lookup: CDR1 DFQATT, CDR2 SNEGSKA (reference sequence). The V and J ends lost 6 bases and 0 bases respectively, with 15 bases between them. The CDR3 consists of 15 residues. CDR3 bases: TGCAGTGCCCCCACCCTGGGGAGAGCCAAAAACATTCAGTACTTC. The encoded protein is CSAPTLGRAKNIQYF.

This clonotype was seen a handful of times. The chain has TRBV7-6 and TRBJ2-6, with D uncertain. Germline values: CDR1 SGHVS, CDR2 FNYEAQ. V was shortened by 5 bases and J by 1 base, with 9 bases between the two germline ends. CDR3 length equals 15 residues. This chain's CDR3 is CASSRVESGANVLTF. CDR3 in DNA: TGTGCCAGCAGCCGCGTGGAATCTGGGGCCAACGTCCTGACTTTC.

The chain recombines TRBV6-2 or TRBV6-3 with TRBJ1-6; no clear D gene. Deletions cut 3 bases from V and 7 bases from J, with 13 bases between. This CDR3 has 15 residues. From germline, CDR1 is MNHEY and CDR2 SVGEGT. The CDR3 DNA is TGTGCCAGCAGTTATTTCCTTCAGCAAAATTCACCCCTCCACTTT. Translating gives CASSYFLQQNSPLHF.

The chain carries TRBV12-3 or TRBV12-4 and TRBJ2-3, with D maybe TRBD1 (5 bases). Trimming left V 6 bases short and J 5 bases short, with 9 bases between. The CDR3 has 12 amino acids. The CDR3, as DNA: TGTGCCAGCAGCCGCAGGGTAGATACGCAGTATTTT. Amino acid sequence: CASSRRVDTQYF.

The rearrangement links TRBV20-1 to TRBJ2-7; tentatively, D is TRBD2 (6 bases). The length of the CDR3 is 14 residues. Germline lookup yields CDR1 DFQATT and CDR2 SNEGSKA (reference sequence). The ends were cut back, 4 bases at V and 0 bases at J, with 13 bases in the middle. This CDR3 reads CSAIAAASSYEQYF. CDR3 bases: TGCAGTGCTATAGCGGCCGCGAGCTCCTACGAGCAGTACTTC.

CDR3: CASSRTGTFGYTF. CDR3 nucleotide sequence: TGTGCCAGCAGTCGGACCGGGACTTTTGGCTACACCTTC. This rearrangement joins TRBV2 to TRBJ1-2, with a weak D call TRBD1 (5 bases). The CDR3 contains 13 residues. V was shortened by 5 bases and J by 7 bases, with 14 bases between the two germline ends. CDR1 is SNHLY and CDR2 is FYNNEI in the germline V gene.

This chain links TRBV6-5 with TRBJ2-1, with TRBD1 matching over 7 bases. Germline V gene lookup returns CDR1 MNHEY and CDR2 SVGAGI. Germline trimming cut 6 bases from V and 3 bases from J; bases unmatched to any gene: 5. The length of the CDR3 is 14 residues. CDR3 sequence reads: CASRPGQNYNEQFF. DNA of the CDR3: TGTGCCAGCAGACCGGGACAGAACTACAATGAGCAGTTCTTC.

A word on this clonotype: One junction end disagrees with the germline gene, perhaps due to a read error. The rearrangement links TRBV20-1 to TRBJ2-5; D remains unclear. The CDR3 loop spans 10 amino acids. Germline V gene lookup returns CDR1 DFQATT and CDR2 SNEGSKA (reference sequence). CDR3 DNA sequence: TGCAGGGCTAGGCGGGAGACCCAGTACTTC. Its protein is CRARRETQYF.

A few counts support this clonotype. The junction departs from germline at one end; a sequencing error may be responsible. The V call is TRBV5-5, the J call TRBJ1-2, with 8 bases identical to TRBD1. Germline V lookup: CDR1 SGHKS, CDR2 YYEKEE (reference sequence). The CDR3 extends over 14 amino acids. The CDR3 nucleotides read TGTGCCGGCAGCCCTGGACAGGGAAACTATGGCTACACCTTC. It specifies CAGSPGQGNYGYTF.

The chain has TRBV11-2 and TRBJ2-6; 7 positions agree with TRBD1. This CDR3 spans 18 amino acids. Germline trimming cut 5 bases from V and 0 bases from J; bases unmatched to any gene: 10. The germline V gene has CDR1 SGHAT and CDR2 FQNNGV. As DNA, the CDR3 is TGTGCCAGCAGCCCAAGGACAGGCCATAGCTCTGGGGCCAACGTCCTGACTTTC. Its protein is CASSPRTGHSSGANVLTF.

This chain uses TRBV29-1 with TRBJ2-1; 8 bases align to TRBD2. With V trimmed by 6 bases and J by 7 bases, 11 bases remained unmatched. This CDR3 spans 14 amino acids. Germline CDR1 and CDR2: SQVTM and ANQGSEA. CDR3 in DNA: TGCAGCGTCCGGCGGGGGGCTCCTACAAATGAGCAGTTCTTC. It specifies CSVRRGAPTNEQFF.

Comments on this clonotype: A read error may account for a junction end that differs from germline. This chain uses TRBV6-2 or TRBV6-3 with TRBJ2-6; 8 nucleotides agree with TRBD1. CDR1 is MNHEY and CDR2 is SVGEGT in the germline V gene. This CDR3 is built from 18 residues. CDR3 in amino acids: CASSYSTGESSGANVLSF. The CDR3 nucleotides are TGTGCCAGCAGTTACTCGACAGGGGAAAGCTCTGGGGCCAACGTCCTGTCTTTC.

This rearrangement joins TRBV5-1 to TRBJ2-4; maybe TRBD2 (6 bases). The tail of the sequence fits TRBJ2-7 better, so the J call may be wrong. There are 13 residues in the CDR3. Germline CDR1 reads SGHRS; CDR2 reads YFSETQ. The CDR3 sequence is CASSLLGGTEQYF. DNA for the CDR3: TGCGCCAGCAGCTTGCTAGGAGGGACCGAGCAGTACTTC.

The chain recombines TRBV7-8 with TRBJ2-5; D is uncertain. CDR3 length equals 12 residues. Deletions cut 9 bases from V and 0 bases from J, with 8 bases between. Looked up from germline, CDR1 is SGHVS and CDR2 is FQNEAQ. The CDR3 is CASKSHQETQYF. CDR3 sequence (DNA): TGTGCCAGTAAGAGCCACCAAGAGACCCAGTACTTC.

The gene calls are TRBV7-2 and TRBJ2-7, with 8 nucleotides matching TRBD2. The DNA end favors TRBJ2-5, so the J call may be wrong. The germline gives CDR1 SGHTA, CDR2 FQGNSA. This CDR3 comprises 15 residues. The CDR3, as DNA: TGTGCCAGCAGCTTAGCGGTCACTAGCGGTGAGACCCAGTACTTC. Protein: CASSLAVTSGETQYF.

The V call is TRBV29-1, the J call TRBJ2-1; the D is unclear. Germline V gene sequence: CDR1 SQVTM, CDR2 ANQGSEA. V was shortened by 1 base and J by 11 bases, with 12 bases between the two germline ends. The CDR3 has 12 amino acids. The CDR3 loop is CSVEVVGSKQFF. The CDR3 nucleotides read TGCAGCGTTGAAGTTGTGGGCAGTAAGCAGTTCTTC.

The chain combines TRBV7-3 with TRBJ2-6; D unclear. The CDR3 totals 11 residues. Germline V gives CDR1 SGHTA, CDR2 FQGTGA. Trimming took off 5 bases at V and 11 bases at J, with 7 bases between the two ends. As DNA, the CDR3 is TGTGCCAGCAGCAACACCTACGTCCTGACTTTC. This sequence encodes CASSNTYVLTF. Based on the CDR3 plus reference TRBV7-3 and TRBJ2-6, the full variable domain is GAGVSQTPSNKVTEKGKYVELRCDPISGHTALYWYRQSLGQGPEFLIYFQGTGAADDSGLPNDRFFAVRPEGSVSTLKIQRTERGDSAVYLCASSNTYVLTFGAGSRLTVL.

This clonotype was recorded only once. Since a much larger clone is just one base distant, this may be a read error. The chain couples TRBV7-9 to TRBJ2-7; 8 bases line up with TRBD1. Germline V lookup: CDR1 SEHNR, CDR2 FQNEAQ (reference sequence). V was pared by 7 bases and J by 5 bases, with 4 bases of the junction left unmatched. This CDR3 region has 12 residues. The CDR3 loop is CASTPTGDEQYF. Written as DNA, the CDR3 is TGTGCCAGCACCCCGACAGGGGACGAGCAGTACTTC.

The rearrangement joins TRBV14 to TRBJ1-6; D remains ambiguous. CDR3 length: 15 amino acids. In germline, CDR1 is SGHDN, CDR2 FVKESK. Trimming took 5 bases from V and 10 from J, leaving 18 bases between them. The chain's CDR3 is CASSAGIFQRSPLHF. In DNA, the CDR3 is TGTGCCAGCAGCGCGGGAATTTTTCAGCGATCACCCCTCCACTTT.

The chain employs TRBV30 and TRBJ2-7, with D possibly matching TRBD2 (6 bases). This CDR3 has 14 amino acids. Trimming pared 0 bases from V and 4 bases from J, leaving 13 bases between. Germline V gives CDR1 GTSNPN, CDR2 SVGIG (reference sequence). CDR3 residues: CAWSVAGNLYEQYF. CDR3 coding DNA: TGTGCCTGGAGTGTTGCGGGGAACCTTTACGAGCAGTACTTC.